Detailed here is one T cell receptor beta chain. Antigen: not known. This entry is derived from a study of CD8 T cells in ankylosing spondylitis. Points from the study as a whole: Reactive arthritis synovial fluid and blood were previously reported to contain some motif variants. Characteristic, it appeared, of ankylosing spondylitis blood was a TCR beta motif of roughly 8 highly homologous variants. Clones linked to disease were reported to show significant enrichment in matched ankylosing spondylitis synovial fluid.

MiXCR, run by TCRdb on the 5' RACE reads, gives a single entry per CDR3 protein. The data contain about 540,000 distinct CDR3 sequences, 12% of them seen just once; the ten biggest clones take up over 6.5%. This CDR3 region has 18 residues. CDR1 and CDR2 (germline): MNHNS, SASEGT. The rearrangement joins TRBV6-1 to TRBJ1-6; 11 bases are shared with TRBD1. This TCR was recovered from a male donor with ankylosing spondylitis. Sequences were obtained from blood, either unsorted or a sorted T cell fraction (not recorded which). CDR3 sequence: CASSSRLPGQGDNSPLHF. As DNA, the CDR3 is TGTGCGAGCTCCTCCCGTTTACCGGGACAGGGGGATAATTCACCCCTCCACTTT.